This is a list of T cell receptor beta chains from one sample in a study of CD8 T cells in Susac syndrome. Each CDR3 protein gets one entry after TCRdb re-called the immunoSEQ multiplex PCR reads with MiXCR. The data contain approximately 230,000 distinct CDR3 sequences, 90% to 95% of them singletons. The sample consisted of CD4+ T cells from PBMCs. The receptors originated from a human donor with multiple sclerosis. Both conserved end residues are part of each CDR3. D genes are given only for firm matches. Some rows have no size entry. The others give once, few or many, or a class for an expanded clone.

d_gene: .; v_gene: TRBV3-1; j_gene: TRBJ1-5; abundance: .; CDR3aa: CASSQDRQPQHF; CDR3nt: TGTGCCAGCAGCCAAGATAGACAGCCCCAGCATTTT
d_gene: TRBD1; v_gene: TRBV5-4; j_gene: TRBJ1-1; abundance: once; CDR3aa: CASSLETGGEAFF; CDR3nt: TGTGCCAGCAGCTTGGAGACAGGGGGAGAAGCTTTCTTT
d_gene: TRBD2; v_gene: TRBV3-1; j_gene: TRBJ2-1; abundance: once; CDR3aa: CASSQGLAGVIGEQFF; CDR3nt: TGTGCCAGCAGCCAAGGACTAGCGGGGGTCATTGGTGAGCAGTTCTTC
d_gene: .; v_gene: TRBV6-1; j_gene: TRBJ2-6; abundance: .; CDR3aa: CASSGGYGANVLTF; CDR3nt: TGTGCCAGCAGTGGAGGGTACGGGGCCAACGTCCTGACTTTC
d_gene: .; v_gene: TRBV12-3/TRBV12-4; j_gene: TRBJ2-2; abundance: .; CDR3aa: CASSLVGTGELFF; CDR3nt: TGTGCCAGCAGTTTAGTGGGGACCGGGGAGCTGTTTTTT
d_gene: TRBD1; v_gene: TRBV7-2; j_gene: TRBJ1-2; abundance: .; CDR3aa: CASSPDRGGYGYTF; CDR3nt: TGTGCCAGCAGCCCCGACAGGGGTGGCTATGGCTACACCTTC
d_gene: .; v_gene: TRBV29-1; j_gene: TRBJ1-1; abundance: .; CDR3aa: CSGATAQNTEAFF; CDR3nt: TGCAGCGGGGCGACGGCACAAAACACTGAAGCTTTCTTT
d_gene: TRBD1; v_gene: TRBV9; j_gene: TRBJ1-6; abundance: .; CDR3aa: CASSGTGVGDSPLHF; CDR3nt: TGTGCCAGCAGCGGCACAGGGGTAGGCGACTCACCCCTCCACTTT
d_gene: .; v_gene: TRBV29-1; j_gene: TRBJ1-2; abundance: .; CDR3aa: CSAASGGSSYGYTF; CDR3nt: TGCAGCGCAGCTTCGGGGGGGTCCAGCTATGGCTACACCTTC
d_gene: .; v_gene: TRBV7-9; j_gene: TRBJ2-1; abundance: .; CDR3aa: CASSLVRNNEQFF; CDR3nt: TGTGCCAGCAGCTTAGTCCGGAACAATGAGCAGTTCTTC
d_gene: .; v_gene: TRBV27; j_gene: TRBJ2-6; abundance: .; CDR3aa: CASSPAANSGANVLTF; CDR3nt: TGTGCCAGCAGCCCGGCAGCCAACTCTGGGGCCAACGTCCTGACTTTC
d_gene: .; v_gene: TRBV19; j_gene: TRBJ2-2; abundance: .; CDR3aa: CASSIVGKLTGELFF; CDR3nt: TGTGCCAGTAGTATTGTAGGGAAGTTAACCGGGGAGCTGTTTTTT
d_gene: TRBD1; v_gene: TRBV29-1; j_gene: TRBJ2-5; abundance: once; CDR3aa: CSVDGTGGGQETQYF; CDR3nt: TGCAGCGTTGACGGGACAGGCGGAGGACAAGAGACCCAGTACTTC
d_gene: .; v_gene: TRBV5-1; j_gene: TRBJ2-3; abundance: .; CDR3aa: CASSPRARGLTDTQYF; CDR3nt: TGCGCCAGCAGCCCAAGAGCCAGGGGCCTCACAGATACGCAGTATTTT
d_gene: .; v_gene: TRBV3-1; j_gene: TRBJ1-2; abundance: once; CDR3aa: CASSQATGPFGYTF; CDR3nt: TGTGCCAGCAGCCAAGCTACAGGCCCCTTCGGCTACACCTTC
d_gene: TRBD2; v_gene: TRBV7-3; j_gene: TRBJ2-2; abundance: .; CDR3aa: CASSLTRTSVTGELFF; CDR3nt: TGTGCCAGCAGCTTAACGAGGACTAGCGTCACCGGGGAGCTGTTTTTT
d_gene: .; v_gene: TRBV12-3/TRBV12-4; j_gene: TRBJ1-1; abundance: .; CDR3aa: CASSSQQGLNTEAFF; CDR3nt: TGTGCCAGCAGTTCTCAACAGGGCCTGAACACTGAAGCTTTCTTT
d_gene: .; v_gene: TRBV6-1; j_gene: TRBJ1-5; abundance: few; CDR3aa: CASSPQGRSQPQHF; CDR3nt: TGTGCCAGCAGTCCCCAGGGACGGTCACAGCCCCAGCATTTT
d_gene: .; v_gene: TRBV5-6; j_gene: TRBJ1-2; abundance: .; CDR3aa: CASSLKAGGYTF; CDR3nt: TGTGCCAGCAGCTTGAAGGCAGGCGGCTACACCTTC
d_gene: TRBD1; v_gene: TRBV27; j_gene: TRBJ1-1; abundance: .; CDR3aa: CATSRTGSNTEAFF; CDR3nt: TGTGCCACCTCGAGGACAGGATCGAACACTGAAGCTTTCTTT
d_gene: .; v_gene: TRBV27; j_gene: TRBJ2-7; abundance: .; CDR3aa: CASSHRETYEQYF; CDR3nt: TGTGCCAGCAGTCACAGGGAAACCTACGAGCAGTACTTC
d_gene: .; v_gene: TRBV7-9; j_gene: TRBJ2-5; abundance: .; CDR3aa: CASSLGAVEETQYF; CDR3nt: TGTGCCAGCAGCTTAGGGGCGGTCGAAGAGACCCAGTACTTC
d_gene: .; v_gene: TRBV5-1; j_gene: TRBJ1-1; abundance: .; CDR3aa: CASSLGVGAEGTEAFF; CDR3nt: TGCGCCAGCAGTCTAGGGGTCGGGGCCGAGGGCACTGAAGCTTTCTTT
d_gene: TRBD1; v_gene: TRBV29-1; j_gene: TRBJ2-7; abundance: .; CDR3aa: CSVLSFPGTGGYEQYF; CDR3nt: TGCAGCGTTCTTAGTTTCCCCGGGACAGGGGGCTACGAGCAGTACTTC
d_gene: .; v_gene: TRBV27; j_gene: TRBJ1-2; abundance: once; CDR3aa: CASSLRSPANGYTF; CDR3nt: TGTGCCAGCAGTTTGAGGTCTCCAGCGAATGGCTACACCTTC
d_gene: .; v_gene: TRBV19; j_gene: TRBJ1-2; abundance: .; CDR3aa: CASSHATNYGYTF; CDR3nt: TGTGCCAGTAGTCACGCGACCAACTATGGCTACACCTTC
d_gene: TRBD2; v_gene: TRBV28; j_gene: TRBJ2-1; abundance: .; CDR3aa: CASSLLAGSRNEQFF; CDR3nt: TGTGCCAGCAGTTTACTAGCGGGATCACGAAATGAGCAGTTCTTC
d_gene: .; v_gene: TRBV9; j_gene: TRBJ2-5; abundance: .; CDR3aa: CASSPGWAETQYF; CDR3nt: TGTGCCAGCTCTCCAGGGTGGGCGGAGACCCAGTACTTC
d_gene: .; v_gene: TRBV7-9; j_gene: TRBJ2-1; abundance: once; CDR3aa: CASGYNEQFF; CDR3nt: TGTGCCAGCGGTTACAATGAGCAGTTCTTC
d_gene: .; v_gene: TRBV11-2; j_gene: TRBJ1-4; abundance: .; CDR3aa: CASSLGGVGEKLFF; CDR3nt: TGTGCCAGCAGCTTAGGGGGCGTGGGGGAAAAACTGTTTTTT
d_gene: .; v_gene: TRBV19; j_gene: TRBJ1-1; abundance: .; CDR3aa: CASSSQGFPEAFF; CDR3nt: TGTGCCAGTAGTTCCCAGGGTTTCCCTGAAGCTTTCTTT
d_gene: .; v_gene: TRBV6-1; j_gene: TRBJ2-5; abundance: .; CDR3aa: CASSPRDPRETQYF; CDR3nt: TGTGCCAGCAGCCCCAGGGACCCGAGGGAGACCCAGTACTTC
d_gene: .; v_gene: TRBV7-2; j_gene: TRBJ2-1; abundance: .; CDR3aa: CASSLDRGYEQFF; CDR3nt: TGTGCCAGCAGCCTGGACCGAGGCTATGAGCAGTTCTTC
d_gene: TRBD2; v_gene: TRBV3-1; j_gene: TRBJ2-5; abundance: .; CDR3aa: CASSHPTAREGPQETQYF; CDR3nt: TGTGCCAGCAGCCACCCAACCGCGCGGGAGGGCCCCCAAGAGACCCAGTACTTC
d_gene: TRBD1; v_gene: TRBV24-1; j_gene: TRBJ1-2; abundance: .; CDR3aa: CATSGHRDRGFYGYTF; CDR3nt: TGTGCCACCAGTGGCCACCGGGACAGGGGATTCTATGGCTACACCTTC
d_gene: .; v_gene: TRBV11-2; j_gene: TRBJ2-5; abundance: .; CDR3aa: CASSLVGGPLRETQYF; CDR3nt: TGTGCCAGCAGCTTAGTAGGGGGACCATTACGAGAGACCCAGTACTTC
d_gene: .; v_gene: TRBV4-1; j_gene: TRBJ2-2; abundance: .; CDR3aa: CASSQVIIVPSGELFF; CDR3nt: TGCGCCAGCAGCCAAGTAATTATAGTCCCTTCCGGGGAGCTGTTTTTT
d_gene: TRBD1; v_gene: TRBV15; j_gene: TRBJ1-2; abundance: .; CDR3aa: CATSRYRTGLPNYGYTF; CDR3nt: TGTGCCACCAGCCGTTACCGGACAGGTCTCCCTAACTATGGCTACACCTTC
d_gene: .; v_gene: TRBV2; j_gene: TRBJ1-2; abundance: .; CDR3aa: CASNPVTLGSGYTF; CDR3nt: TGTGCCAGCAATCCCGTTACCCTGGGCTCTGGCTACACCTTC
d_gene: TRBD1; v_gene: TRBV7-8; j_gene: TRBJ2-5; abundance: .; CDR3aa: CASSFGTVEETQYF; CDR3nt: TGTGCCAGCAGCTTCGGGACAGTAGAAGAGACCCAGTACTTC
d_gene: .; v_gene: TRBV15; j_gene: TRBJ2-7; abundance: .; CDR3aa: CATSRPGGAYEQYF; CDR3nt: TGTGCCACCAGCAGGCCAGGGGGGGCCTACGAGCAGTACTTC
d_gene: .; v_gene: TRBV6-2/TRBV6-3; j_gene: TRBJ1-5; abundance: .; CDR3aa: CASSLLGSPVGNQPQHF; CDR3nt: TGTGCCAGCAGTTTGTTGGGGTCCCCGGTGGGCAATCAGCCCCAGCATTTT
d_gene: .; v_gene: TRBV7-9; j_gene: TRBJ2-4; abundance: .; CDR3aa: CASSLGRTENIQYF; CDR3nt: TGTGCCAGCAGCTTAGGGAGGACTGAAAACATTCAGTACTTC
d_gene: TRBD2; v_gene: TRBV6-5; j_gene: TRBJ2-5; abundance: .; CDR3aa: CASSFRGSGGYQETQYF; CDR3nt: TGTGCCAGCAGTTTCCGGGGTAGCGGGGGATACCAAGAGACCCAGTACTTC
d_gene: TRBD1; v_gene: TRBV10-2; j_gene: TRBJ1-5; abundance: .; CDR3aa: CASSESGDRDGNQPQHF; CDR3nt: TGCGCCAGCAGTGAGTCGGGGGACAGGGATGGCAATCAGCCCCAGCATTTT
d_gene: .; v_gene: TRBV24-1; j_gene: TRBJ2-1; abundance: .; CDR3aa: CATSRLLEQFF; CDR3nt: TGTGCCACCAGTCGACTCCTTGAGCAGTTCTTC
d_gene: .; v_gene: TRBV5-4; j_gene: TRBJ1-2; abundance: .; CDR3aa: CASSSHPDLNYGYTF; CDR3nt: TGTGCCAGCAGCTCTCATCCGGACCTTAACTATGGCTACACCTTC
d_gene: .; v_gene: TRBV25-1; j_gene: TRBJ2-5; abundance: .; CDR3aa: CASSEYGGETQYF; CDR3nt: TGTGCCAGCAGTGAATATGGAGGGGAGACCCAGTACTTC
d_gene: TRBD2; v_gene: TRBV12-3/TRBV12-4; j_gene: TRBJ2-1; abundance: once; CDR3aa: CASSAGRDEQFF; CDR3nt: TGTGCCAGCTCCGCGGGGAGGGATGAGCAGTTCTTC
d_gene: TRBD2; v_gene: TRBV20-1; j_gene: TRBJ2-5; abundance: .; CDR3aa: CSAVLAVQETQYF; CDR3nt: TGCAGTGCTGTTCTAGCGGTACAAGAGACCCAGTACTTC
d_gene: .; v_gene: TRBV18; j_gene: TRBJ2-2; abundance: .; CDR3aa: CASYLSGSNTGELFF; CDR3nt: TGTGCCAGCTATCTATCAGGGTCGAACACCGGGGAGCTGTTTTTT
d_gene: .; v_gene: TRBV27; j_gene: TRBJ1-6; abundance: .; CDR3aa: CASSLWSGNSPLHF; CDR3nt: TGTGCCAGCAGTTTATGGTCAGGGAATTCACCCCTCCACTTT
d_gene: .; v_gene: TRBV5-1; j_gene: TRBJ1-4; abundance: .; CDR3aa: CASSPSRVGLATNEKLFF; CDR3nt: TGCGCCAGCAGCCCCAGTCGGGTTGGCCTTGCAACTAATGAAAAACTGTTTTTT